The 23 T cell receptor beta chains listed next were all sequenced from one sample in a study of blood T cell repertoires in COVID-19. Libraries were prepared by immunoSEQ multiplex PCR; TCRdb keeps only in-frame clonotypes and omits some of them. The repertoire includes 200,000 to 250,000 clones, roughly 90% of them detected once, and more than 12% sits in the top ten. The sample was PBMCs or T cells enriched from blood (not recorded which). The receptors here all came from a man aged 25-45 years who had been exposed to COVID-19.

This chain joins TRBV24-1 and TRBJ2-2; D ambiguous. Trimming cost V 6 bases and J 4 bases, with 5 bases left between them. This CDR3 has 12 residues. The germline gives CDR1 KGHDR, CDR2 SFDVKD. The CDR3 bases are TGTGCCACCAGTCTAAGCACCGGGGAGCTGTTTTTT. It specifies CATSLSTGELFF.

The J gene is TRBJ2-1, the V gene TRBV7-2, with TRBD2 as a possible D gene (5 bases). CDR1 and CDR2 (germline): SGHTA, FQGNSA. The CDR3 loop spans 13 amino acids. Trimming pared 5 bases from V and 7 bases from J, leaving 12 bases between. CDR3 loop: CASSPGKRNEQFF. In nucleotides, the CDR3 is TGTGCCAGCAGCCCGGGGAAAAGGAATGAGCAGTTCTTC.

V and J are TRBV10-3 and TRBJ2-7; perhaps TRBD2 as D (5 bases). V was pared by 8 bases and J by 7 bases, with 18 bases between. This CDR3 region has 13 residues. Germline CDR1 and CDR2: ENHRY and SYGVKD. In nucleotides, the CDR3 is TGTGCCATCGAGGCGGGCAGGTTGCGGGAGCAGTACTTC. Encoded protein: CAIEAGRLREQYF.

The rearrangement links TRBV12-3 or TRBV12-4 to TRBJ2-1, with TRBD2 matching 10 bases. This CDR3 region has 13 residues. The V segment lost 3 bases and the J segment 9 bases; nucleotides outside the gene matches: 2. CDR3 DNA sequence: TGTGCCAGCAGTTTTAGGACTAGCGGTGAGCAGTTCTTC. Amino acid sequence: CASSFRTSGEQFF.

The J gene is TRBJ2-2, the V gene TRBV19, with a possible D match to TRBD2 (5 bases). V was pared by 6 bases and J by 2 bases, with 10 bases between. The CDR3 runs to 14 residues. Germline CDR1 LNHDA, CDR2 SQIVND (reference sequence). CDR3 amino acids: CASSRGPNTGELFF. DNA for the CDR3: TGTGCCAGTAGCAGAGGGCCCAACACCGGGGAGCTGTTTTTT.

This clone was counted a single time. DNA of the CDR3: TGTGCCAGCAGTTCTCCCGGGAGGGGGCATGGCTACACCTTC. This encodes CASSSPGRGHGYTF. The chain employs TRBV6-5 and TRBJ1-2, with 7 nucleotides matching TRBD1. Germline CDR1 MNHEY, CDR2 SVGAGI. This CDR3 comprises 14 residues. V shed 4 bases, J shed 6 bases, and the junction held 8 bases outside the gene matches.

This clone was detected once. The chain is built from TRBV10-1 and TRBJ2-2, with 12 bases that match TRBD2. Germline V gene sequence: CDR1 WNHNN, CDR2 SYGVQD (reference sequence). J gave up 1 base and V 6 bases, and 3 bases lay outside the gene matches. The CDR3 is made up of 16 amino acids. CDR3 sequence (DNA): TGCGCCAGCAGGCGACTAGCGGGGGAGAACACCGGGGAGCTGTTTTTT. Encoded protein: CASRRLAGENTGELFF.

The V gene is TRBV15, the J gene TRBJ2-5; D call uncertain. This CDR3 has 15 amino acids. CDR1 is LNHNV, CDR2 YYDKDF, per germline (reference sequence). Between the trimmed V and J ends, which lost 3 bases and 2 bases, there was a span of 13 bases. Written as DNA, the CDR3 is TGTGCCACCAGCAGTAAGGAGTGGCAACAAGAGACCCAGTACTTC. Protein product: CATSSKEWQQETQYF.

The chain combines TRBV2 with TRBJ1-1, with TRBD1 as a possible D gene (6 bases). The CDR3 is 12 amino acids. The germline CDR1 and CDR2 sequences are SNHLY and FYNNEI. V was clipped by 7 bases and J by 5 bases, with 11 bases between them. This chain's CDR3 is CASKQGITEAFF. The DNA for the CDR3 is TGTGCCAGCAAGCAGGGGATTACTGAAGCTTTCTTT.

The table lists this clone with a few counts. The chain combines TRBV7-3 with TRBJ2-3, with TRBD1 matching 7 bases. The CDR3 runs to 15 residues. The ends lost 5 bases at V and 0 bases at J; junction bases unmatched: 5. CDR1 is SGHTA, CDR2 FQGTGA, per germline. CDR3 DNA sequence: TGTGCCAGCAGCCAGGGACAGCTTAGCACAGATACGCAGTATTTT. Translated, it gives CASSQGQLSTDTQYF.

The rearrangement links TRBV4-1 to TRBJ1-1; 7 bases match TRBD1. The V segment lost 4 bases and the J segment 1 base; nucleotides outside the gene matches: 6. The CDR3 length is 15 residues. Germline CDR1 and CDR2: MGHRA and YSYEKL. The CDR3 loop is CASSPRQGGNTEAFF. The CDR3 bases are TGCGCCAGCAGCCCACGCCAGGGGGGGAACACTGAAGCTTTCTTT.

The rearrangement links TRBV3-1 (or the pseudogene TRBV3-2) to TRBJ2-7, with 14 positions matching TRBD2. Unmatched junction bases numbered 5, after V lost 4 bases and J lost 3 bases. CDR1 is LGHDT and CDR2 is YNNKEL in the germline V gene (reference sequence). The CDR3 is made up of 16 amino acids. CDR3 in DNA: TGTGCCAGCAGCCCTAGAGGGACTAGCGGGGGCTACGAGCAGTACTTC. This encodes CASSPRGTSGGYEQYF.

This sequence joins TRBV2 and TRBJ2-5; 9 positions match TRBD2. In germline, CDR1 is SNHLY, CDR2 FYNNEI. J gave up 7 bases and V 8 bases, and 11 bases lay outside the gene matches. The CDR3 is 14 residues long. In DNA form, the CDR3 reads TGTGCCAGCGGGGGGAGCGGGGGGCCGGGGACCCAGTACTTC. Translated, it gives CASGGSGGPGTQYF. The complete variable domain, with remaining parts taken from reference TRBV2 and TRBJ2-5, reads EPEVTQTPSHQVTQMGQEVILRCVPISNHLYFYWYRQILGQKVEFLVSFYNNEISEKSEIFDDQFSVERPDGSNFTLKIRSTKLEDSAMYFCASGGSGGPGTQYFGPGTRLLVL.

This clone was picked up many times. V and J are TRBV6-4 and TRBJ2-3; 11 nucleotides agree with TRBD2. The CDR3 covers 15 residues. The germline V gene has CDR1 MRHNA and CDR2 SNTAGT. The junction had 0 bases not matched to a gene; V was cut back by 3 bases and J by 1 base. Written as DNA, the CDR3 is TGTGCCAGCAGTGAGACTAGCGGGGGCACAGATACGCAGTATTTT. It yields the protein CASSETSGGTDTQYF.

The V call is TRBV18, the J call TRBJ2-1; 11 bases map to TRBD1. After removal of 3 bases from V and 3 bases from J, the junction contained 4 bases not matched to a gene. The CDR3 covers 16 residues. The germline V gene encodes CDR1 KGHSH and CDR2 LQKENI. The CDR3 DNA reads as TGTGCCAGCTCACCTGGGGGGACAGGGGGCTACAATGAGCAGTTCTTC. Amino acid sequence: CASSPGGTGGYNEQFF.

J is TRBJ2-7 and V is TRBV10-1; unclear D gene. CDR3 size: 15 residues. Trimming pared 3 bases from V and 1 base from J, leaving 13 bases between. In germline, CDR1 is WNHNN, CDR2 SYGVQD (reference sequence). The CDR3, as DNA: TGCGCCAGCAGTGACCCTTGGCCCCGATCCTACGAGCAGTACTTC. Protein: CASSDPWPRSYEQYF.

The CDR3 sequence: CASRQRSGSNTEAFF. DNA of the CDR3: TGTGCCAGCAGGCAGCGGAGTGGTTCGAACACTGAAGCTTTCTTT. V is TRBV6-5 and J is TRBJ1-1; D is undetermined. V dropped 6 bases and J dropped 1 base, with 15 bases sitting between them. Germline V gene lookup returns CDR1 MNHEY and CDR2 SVGAGI. CDR3 length equals 15 residues.

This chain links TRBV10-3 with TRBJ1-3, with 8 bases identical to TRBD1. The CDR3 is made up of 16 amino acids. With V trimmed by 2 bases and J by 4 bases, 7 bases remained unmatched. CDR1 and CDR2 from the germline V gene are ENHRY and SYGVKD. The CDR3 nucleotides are TGTGCCATCAGTGAGGGACAGGGTTTTGCCGGAAACACCATATATTTT. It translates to CAISEGQGFAGNTIYF.

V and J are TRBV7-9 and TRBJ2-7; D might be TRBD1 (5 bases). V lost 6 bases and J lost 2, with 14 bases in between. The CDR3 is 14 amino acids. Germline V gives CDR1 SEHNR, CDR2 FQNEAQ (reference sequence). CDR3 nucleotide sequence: TGTGCCAGCAGTTGGGGATGGGGCACCTACGAGCAGTACTTC. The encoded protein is CASSWGWGTYEQYF.

CDR3 residues: CASSQGRLSGANVLTF. The CDR3 region has the DNA TGCGCCAGCAGCCAAGGGCGACTCAGTGGGGCCAACGTCCTGACTTTC. V gene TRBV4-1 combines with J gene TRBJ2-6; D gene uncertain. This CDR3 contains 16 residues. V was pared by 1 base and J by 3 bases, with 10 bases between. Germline CDR1 reads MGHRA; CDR2 reads YSYEKL.

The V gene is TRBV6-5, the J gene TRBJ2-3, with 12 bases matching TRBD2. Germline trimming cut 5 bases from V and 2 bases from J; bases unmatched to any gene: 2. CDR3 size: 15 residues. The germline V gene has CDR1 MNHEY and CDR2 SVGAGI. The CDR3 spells CASSRLAGATDTQYF. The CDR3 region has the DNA TGTGCCAGCAGTCGACTAGCGGGGGCCACAGATACGCAGTATTTT.

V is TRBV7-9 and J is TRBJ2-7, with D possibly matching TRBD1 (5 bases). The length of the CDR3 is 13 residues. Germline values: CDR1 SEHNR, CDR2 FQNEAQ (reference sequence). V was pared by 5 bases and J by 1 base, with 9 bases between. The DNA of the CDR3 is TGTGCCAGCAGCCCCGCAGGGTCCTACGAGCAGTACTTC. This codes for CASSPAGSYEQYF.

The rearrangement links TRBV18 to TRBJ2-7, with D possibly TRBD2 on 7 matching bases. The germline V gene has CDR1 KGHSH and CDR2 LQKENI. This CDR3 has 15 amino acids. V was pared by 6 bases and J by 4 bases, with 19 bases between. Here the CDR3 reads CASSSLGGGPYEQYF. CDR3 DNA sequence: TGTGCCAGCTCCTCTCTGGGCGGGGGCCCATACGAGCAGTACTTC.